The source of this T cell receptor beta chain is a study of T cells in Graves' hyperthyroidism and ophthalmopathy. Findings of the study overall: Among thyroid clonotypes expanded above 0.001, most also appeared in blood. Ophthalmopathy was told apart from stable hyperthyroidism by a 13 V-J model.

Researchers amplified the TCR beta CDR3 regions from RNA transcripts. With the HTBI primer set, the TCR CDR3 went through a first round of RT-PCR. MiXCR, applied by TCRdb to the multiplex PCR reads, yields one record per CDR3 protein. This sample has about 560,000 distinct CDR3 sequences; around 15% occur once, and the top ten carry about 14%. This clonotype was recorded many times. What it binds is not known. Trimming removed 3 bases from V and 0 bases from J, with 9 bases in between. CDR3 length: 14 amino acids. CDR1 is SGHAT, CDR2 FQNNGV, per germline. The TCR comes from a woman between 35 and 50 years old with Graves' hyperthyroidism. The genes are TRBV11-2 and TRBJ2-7; D might be TRBD2 (5 bases). Sequencing input: blood. CDR3 coding DNA: TGTGCCAGCAGCTTGAGCGGCAGCTCCTACGAGCAGTACTTC. This codes for CASSLSGSSYEQYF. Full variable domain (remainder filled in from reference TRBV11-2 and TRBJ2-7): EAGVAQSPRYKIIEKRQSVAFWCNPISGHATLYWYQQILGQGPKLLIQFQNNGVVDDSQLPKDRFSAERLKGVDSTLKIQPAKLEDSAVYLCASSLSGSSYEQYFGPGTRLTVT.